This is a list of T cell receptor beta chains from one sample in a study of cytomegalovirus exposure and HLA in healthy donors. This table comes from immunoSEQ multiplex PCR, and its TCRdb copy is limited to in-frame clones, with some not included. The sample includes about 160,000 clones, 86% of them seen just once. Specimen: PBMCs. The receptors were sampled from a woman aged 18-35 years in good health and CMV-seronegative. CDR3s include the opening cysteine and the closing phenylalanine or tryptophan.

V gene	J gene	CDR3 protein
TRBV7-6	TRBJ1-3	CASRESTGQGNTIYF
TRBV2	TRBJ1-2	CASSESTGIYGYTF
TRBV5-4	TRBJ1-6	CASSYRALGSPLHF
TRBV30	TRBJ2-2	CAWSFETGGGGELFF
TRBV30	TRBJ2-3	CAWSPFARGGRDTQYF
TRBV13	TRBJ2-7	CASSLVVAGEYEQYF
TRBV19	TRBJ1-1	CASSIVGGQGGAFF
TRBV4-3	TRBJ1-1	CASSQERKGIEAFF
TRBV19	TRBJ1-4	CASCSSRWTDEKLFF
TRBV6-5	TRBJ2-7	CASSYARTAYEQYF
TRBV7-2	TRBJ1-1	CASSLATEAFF
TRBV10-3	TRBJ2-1	CAISTDGLVAISSYNEQFF
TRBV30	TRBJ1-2	CALDRGSPEDYGYTF
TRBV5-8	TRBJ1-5	CASSFRNGQQHF
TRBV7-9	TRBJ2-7	CASRLQGAYEQYF
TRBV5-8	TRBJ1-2	CASSLRAGAGSYGYTF
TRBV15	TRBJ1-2	CATSRDRQPYLYSSGYTF
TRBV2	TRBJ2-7	CASRPGQGPNEQYF
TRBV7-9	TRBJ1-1	CASSLGGKTEAFF
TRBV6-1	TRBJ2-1	CASSEESGSVYNEQFF
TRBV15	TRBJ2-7	CATSGTTKRIYEQYF
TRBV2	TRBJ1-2	CASGSRQHYGYTF
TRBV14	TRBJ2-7	CASSQGQIRATYEQYF
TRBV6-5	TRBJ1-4	CASSSSLGRGDEKLFF
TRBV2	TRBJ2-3	CASSWDSPRTDTQYF
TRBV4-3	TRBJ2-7	CASSQVKGAYEQYF
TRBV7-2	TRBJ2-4	CASSPRQDLAKNIQYF
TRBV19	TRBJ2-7	CASRADRDSYEQYF
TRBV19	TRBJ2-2	CASSISGSGTNTGELFF
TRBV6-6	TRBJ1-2	CASSYKGPEIYGYTF
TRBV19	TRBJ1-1	CASSITALNTEAFF
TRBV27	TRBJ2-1	CASSLSPGAYNEQFF
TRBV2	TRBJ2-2	CASQVQGATGELFF
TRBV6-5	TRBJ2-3	CASRAGFTDTQYF
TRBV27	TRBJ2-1	CASSLRSSYNEQFF
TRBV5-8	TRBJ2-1	CASSLRDRGPYNEQFF
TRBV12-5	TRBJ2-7	CASGFPPGGRRGEQYF
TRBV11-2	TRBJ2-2	CASILDRGRTGELFF
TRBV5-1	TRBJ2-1	CASSPGLAGVNEQFF
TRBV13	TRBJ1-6	CASSSGQGLNSPLHF
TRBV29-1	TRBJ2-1	CSVGTTGGYYNEQFF